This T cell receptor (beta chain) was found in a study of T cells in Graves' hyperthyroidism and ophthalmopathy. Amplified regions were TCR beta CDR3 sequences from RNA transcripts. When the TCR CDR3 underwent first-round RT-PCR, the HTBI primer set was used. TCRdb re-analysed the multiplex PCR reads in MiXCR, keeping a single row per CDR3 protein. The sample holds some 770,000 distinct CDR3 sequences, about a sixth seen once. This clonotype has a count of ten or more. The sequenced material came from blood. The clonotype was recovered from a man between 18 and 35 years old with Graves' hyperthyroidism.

As DNA, the CDR3 is TGTGCCAGCAGTTTTCGGCAGGTTGCAGATACGCAGTATTTT. Its translation: CASSFRQVADTQYF. The V call is TRBV28, the J call TRBJ2-3; D not certain. This CDR3 spans 14 amino acids. Germline CDR1 reads MDHEN; CDR2 reads SYDVKM. V dropped 3 bases and J dropped 4 bases, with 11 bases sitting between them.